This TCR beta chain was found in a study of radiation and T cells in renal cell carcinoma. As for the study in general: Nephrectomy followed 15 Gy stereotactic body radiation by 4 weeks.

The CDR3 is 14 amino acids. Germline V gene lookup returns CDR1 MNHNS and CDR2 SASEGT. V gave up 1 base and J gave up 9 bases, with 15 bases separating them. Study findings and constraints: In blood, top tumor clones expanded by 2 weeks, shrinking by 4. Baseline intratumoral clonotype presence is unknown without pretreatment biopsies.

Comments on this clone: The antigen is unknown.

Stated time point: blood 2 weeks post-SBRT. Sample treatment: 15 Gy SBRT to primary tumor, nephrectomy 4 weeks later. Radiation-treated patients gave blood at baseline, week 2 and week 4. The protocol was immunoSEQ multiplex PCR, while the TCRdb copy is restricted to in-frame clones and leaves out a portion. The table lists roughly 60,000 clones, roughly 72% of them singletons. The origin of this receptor is a man aged 55 to 69 with renal cell carcinoma. The sample was blood, taken from a patient whose treatment included radiotherapy and nephrectomy. This chain uses TRBV6-1 with TRBJ2-5; D perhaps matches TRBD1 (5 bases). CDR3 nucleotide sequence: TGTGCCAGCAGTGAAGACCCCCGTGGGGCGGCCCAGTACTTC. Protein: CASSEDPRGAAQYF.